This T cell receptor (beta chain) was recovered during a study of T cell responses to AZD1222 COVID-19 vaccine. Overall study findings and caveats: Just a handful of people given AZD1222 tested seropositive at baseline. White British donors predominated, females outnumbered males, and clonal diversity was possibly underestimated. There were vaccine-associated CD4 TCRs across spike, dominant at 160-218 and 743-854. Spike-specific TCR breadth and depth went up after people got two AZD1222 doses.

The germline V and J ends were trimmed by 3 bases and 1 base, with 15 bases remaining between them. Germline assignment: CDR1 SGDLS and CDR2 YYNGEE. The CDR3 totals 16 residues. Produced via immunoSEQ multiplex PCR; TCRdb's table is partial and in-frame only. This table holds about 72,000 clones, roughly 84% found once. About this clone: What it binds is not known.

The clonotype comes from an adult in good health. J is TRBJ2-3 and V is TRBV9; no definite D call. The source was peripheral blood, collected on day 0 of AZD1222 vaccination. The CDR3 DNA follows: TGTGCCAGCAGCGCCTCCCCTTCTCCGGGCACAGATACGCAGTATTTT. Translating it yields CASSASPSPGTDTQYF.